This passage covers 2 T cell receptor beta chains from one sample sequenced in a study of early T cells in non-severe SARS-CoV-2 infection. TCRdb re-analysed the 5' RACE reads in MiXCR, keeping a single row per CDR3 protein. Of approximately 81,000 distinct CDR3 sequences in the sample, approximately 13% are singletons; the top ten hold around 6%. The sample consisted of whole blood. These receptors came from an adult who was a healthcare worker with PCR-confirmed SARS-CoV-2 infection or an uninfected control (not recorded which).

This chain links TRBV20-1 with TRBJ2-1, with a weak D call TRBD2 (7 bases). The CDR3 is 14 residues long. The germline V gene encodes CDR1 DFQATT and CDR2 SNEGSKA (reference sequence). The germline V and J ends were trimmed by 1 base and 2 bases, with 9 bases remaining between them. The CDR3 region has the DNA TGCAGTGCTAGAGTGCGGGGGCCCTACAATGAGCAGTTCTTC. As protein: CSARVRGPYNEQFF.

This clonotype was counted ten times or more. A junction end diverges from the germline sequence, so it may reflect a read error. The CDR3 region has the DNA TGTGCCAGCAGCTACGGACAGGGACTGAACTTC. Its translation: CASSYGQGLNF. This chain links TRBV7-2 with TRBJ2-7; TRBD1 agrees at 8 bases. CDR1 SGHTA and CDR2 FQGNSA come from the germline V gene. This CDR3 is built from 11 residues.